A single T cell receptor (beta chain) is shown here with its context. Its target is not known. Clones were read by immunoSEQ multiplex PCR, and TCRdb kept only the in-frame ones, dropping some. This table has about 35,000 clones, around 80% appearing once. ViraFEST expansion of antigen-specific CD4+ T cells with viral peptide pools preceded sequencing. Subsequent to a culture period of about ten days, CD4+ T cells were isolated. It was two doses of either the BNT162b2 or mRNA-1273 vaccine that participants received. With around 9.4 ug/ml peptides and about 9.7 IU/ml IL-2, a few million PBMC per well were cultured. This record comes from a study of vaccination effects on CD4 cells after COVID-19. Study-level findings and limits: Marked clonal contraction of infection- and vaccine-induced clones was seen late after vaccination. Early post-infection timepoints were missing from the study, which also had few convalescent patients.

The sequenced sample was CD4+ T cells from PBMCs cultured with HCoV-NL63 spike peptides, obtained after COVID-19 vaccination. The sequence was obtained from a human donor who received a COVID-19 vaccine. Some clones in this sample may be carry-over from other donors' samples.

The CDR3 loop is CASSQDVMGIWGYTF. The CDR3 DNA is TGCGCCAGCAGCCAAGATGTTATGGGTATTTGGGGCTACACCTTC. This chain links TRBV4-3 with TRBJ1-2; D gene ambiguous. Germline V gene data show CDR1 as LGHNA and CDR2 as YSLEER. V was pared by 0 bases and J by 8 bases, with 16 bases between. The CDR3 loop spans 15 amino acids.